This T cell receptor (beta chain) was sequenced in a study of OX40 agonist ivuxolimab in advanced cancers. Across the whole study: Participants averaged 60 years of age (range roughly 23 to 90) and were 75% to 90% male. Study-wide results and limits: At 0.1 to 3.0 mg/kg, clonal expansion of CD4+ and CD8+ blood T cells had occurred by week 6.

Germline V CDR1 and CDR2: SEHNR, FQNEAQ (reference sequence). V gave up 3 bases and J gave up 10 bases, with 8 bases separating them. The CDR3 totals 11 residues. Comment on this clone: Its antigen remains unidentified.

Data came from immunoSEQ multiplex PCR; TCRdb stores just in-frame clones and leaves some out. The data show about 33,000 clones, around 90% seen once. The sample here was CD4+ or CD8+ T cells sorted from blood, taken in a trial of the OX40 agonist ivuxolimab. This chain uses TRBV7-9 with TRBJ2-3; D remains ambiguous. This TCR was recovered from an adult with an advanced solid tumor such as melanoma, head and neck, liver or kidney cancer. CDR3 sequence: CASSFGGPQYF. In nucleotides, the CDR3 is TGTGCCAGCAGCTTTGGTGGGCCGCAGTATTTT.